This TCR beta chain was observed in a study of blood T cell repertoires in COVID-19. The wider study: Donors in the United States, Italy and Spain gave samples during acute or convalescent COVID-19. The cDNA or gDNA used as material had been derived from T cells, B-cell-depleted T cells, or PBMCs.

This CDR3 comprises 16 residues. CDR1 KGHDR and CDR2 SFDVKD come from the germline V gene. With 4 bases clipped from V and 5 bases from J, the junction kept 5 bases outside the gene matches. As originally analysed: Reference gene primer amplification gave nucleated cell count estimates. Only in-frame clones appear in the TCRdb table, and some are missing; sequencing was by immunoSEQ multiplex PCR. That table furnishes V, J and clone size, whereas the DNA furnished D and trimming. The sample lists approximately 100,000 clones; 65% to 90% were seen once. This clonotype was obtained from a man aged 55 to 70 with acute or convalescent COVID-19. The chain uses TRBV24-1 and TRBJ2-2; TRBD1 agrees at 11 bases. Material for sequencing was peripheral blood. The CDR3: CATSDKDRGPTGELFF. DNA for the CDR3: TGTGCCACCAGTGACAAGGACAGGGGGCCTACCGGGGAGCTGTTTTTT.